Presented here are 17 T cell receptor beta chains from one specimen sequenced in a study of blood T cell repertoires in COVID-19 (dated by TCRdb to 2019 to 2021). Receptors were amplified or captured by the immunoSEQ multiplex PCR assay. TCRdb's version of the immuneACCESS table is confined to in-frame rearrangements and falls short of the full clone set. An unresolved V gene accounts for under half of the shortfall where checked; the remainder is of unknown origin. For this sample the table gives 80,000 or so clones, of which more than 75% were detected only once. The ten largest clones take up roughly 2% of the sample. The sequencing sample was made of peripheral blood. These receptors were collected from a woman aged 60-75 years with acute or convalescent COVID-19.

This sequence joins TRBV24-1 and TRBJ2-7; TRBD2 aligns across 8 bases. Unmatched junction bases numbered 4, after V lost 2 bases and J lost 2 bases. This CDR3 has 15 residues. The germline V gene has CDR1 KGHDR and CDR2 SFDVKD. The CDR3 DNA follows: TGTGCCACCAGTGATTCCGGGACTAGTACCTACGAGCAGTACTTC. Its translation is CATSDSGTSTYEQYF.

The V call is TRBV28, the J call TRBJ1-1; no definite D call. V gave up 6 bases and J gave up 0 bases, with 11 bases separating them. The CDR3 is 14 residues long. Per germline, CDR1 MDHEN and CDR2 SYDVKM. CDR3 sequence (DNA): TGTGCCAGCAGACCTCTGGTAGTGAACACTGAAGCTTTCTTT. This encodes CASRPLVVNTEAFF. Variable domain in full (rest from reference TRBV28 and TRBJ1-1): DVKVTQSSRYLVKRTGEKVFLECVQDMDHENMFWYRQDPGLGLRLIYFSYDVKMKEKGDIPEGYSVSREKKERFSLILESASTNQTSMYLCASRPLVVNTEAFFGQGTRLTVV.

This clone appeared a single time. The genes are TRBV28 and TRBJ2-7; tentative D call: TRBD2 (6 bases). Germline V gene data show CDR1 as MDHEN and CDR2 as SYDVKM. V lost 6 bases and J lost 4, with 16 bases in between. The CDR3 is 14 amino acids. CDR3 in amino acids: CASSPIGREYEQYF. The CDR3 DNA is TGTGCCAGCAGCCCTATCGGACGGGAGTACGAGCAGTACTTC. Using reference TRBV28 and TRBJ2-7 for the parts outside the CDR3, the full variable domain is DVKVTQSSRYLVKRTGEKVFLECVQDMDHENMFWYRQDPGLGLRLIYFSYDVKMKEKGDIPEGYSVSREKKERFSLILESASTNQTSMYLCASSPIGREYEQYFGPGTRLTVT.

V usage is TRBV5-4 and J usage is TRBJ2-3; a possible D gene is TRBD2 (5 bases). The CDR3 extends over 13 amino acids. CDR1 and CDR2 (germline): SGHNT, YYREEE (reference sequence). Trimming shortened V by 4 bases and J by 4 bases, and 10 bases separated the two germline ends. CDR3 DNA: TGTGCCAGCAGCCCTGCCGGGGCAGATACGCAGTATTTT. Translated, it gives CASSPAGADTQYF.

V usage is TRBV6-5 and J usage is TRBJ1-4; a possible D gene is TRBD1 (5 bases). Germline V gives CDR1 MNHEY, CDR2 SVGAGI. The CDR3 runs 14 residues. The V and J ends lost 4 bases and 7 bases respectively, with 13 bases between them. The CDR3 loop is CASSFRDSAEKLFF. The DNA for the CDR3 is TGTGCCAGCAGTTTCCGGGACTCCGCTGAAAAACTGTTTTTT.

This sequence joins TRBV28 and TRBJ2-3, with D possibly being TRBD2 (5 bases). CDR1 is MDHEN and CDR2 is SYDVKM in the germline V gene. The CDR3 sequence is 14 residues long. V was pared by 3 bases and J by 3 bases, with 10 bases between. The DNA for the CDR3 is TGTGCCAGCAGTTTGGGAGTGAGAACAGATACGCAGTATTTT. It yields the protein CASSLGVRTDTQYF.

The rearrangement uses TRBV6-5 and TRBJ1-2; D not resolved. Trimming took off 8 bases at V and 6 bases at J, with 7 bases between the two ends. The CDR3 covers 10 residues. Per the germline V gene, CDR1 is MNHEY and CDR2 is SVGAGI. The CDR3 is CASRGDGYTF. CDR3 in DNA: TGTGCCAGCCGCGGGGATGGCTACACCTTC.

The chain is built from TRBV28 and TRBJ2-3; 12 bases line up with TRBD2. CDR3 size: 15 residues. Germline lookup yields CDR1 MDHEN and CDR2 SYDVKM. V lost 6 bases to trimming and J lost 3 bases; unmatched junction nucleotides: 4. The CDR3 DNA reads as TGTGCCAGCAGCCTACTAGCGGGGGGTACAGATACGCAGTATTTT. Encoded protein: CASSLLAGGTDTQYF. Supplemented by reference TRBV28 and TRBJ2-3, the full variable domain reads DVKVTQSSRYLVKRTGEKVFLECVQDMDHENMFWYRQDPGLGLRLIYFSYDVKMKEKGDIPEGYSVSREKKERFSLILESASTNQTSMYLCASSLLAGGTDTQYFGPGTRLTVL.

The chain carries TRBV2 and TRBJ2-7; tentative D call: TRBD1 (6 bases). The V gene's germline CDR1 is SNHLY and CDR2 FYNNEI. The CDR3 covers 14 residues. Deletions cut 2 bases from V and 3 bases from J, with 11 bases between. CDR3 nucleotides: TGTGCCAGCAGTGAACCCCCAGGGGACTACGAGCAGTACTTC. It translates to CASSEPPGDYEQYF.

The chain links TRBV28 to TRBJ1-5; D not certain. The germline V gene has CDR1 MDHEN and CDR2 SYDVKM. The CDR3 is 16 amino acids. Trimming shortened V by 5 bases and J by 5 bases, and 19 bases separated the two germline ends. In DNA form, the CDR3 reads TGTGCCAGCAGTCCCCCTCCGGCAGGAACCGATCAGCCCCAGCATTTT. Its protein product is CASSPPPAGTDQPQHF.

In DNA form, the CDR3 reads TGTGCCAGCAGTTTTACCCCAGGGCTAAACTATGGCTACACCTTC. Its protein is CASSFTPGLNYGYTF. V and J are TRBV27 and TRBJ1-2; D might be TRBD1 (5 bases). Germline values: CDR1 MNHEY, CDR2 SMNVEV (reference sequence). The CDR3 runs 15 residues. V was shortened by 3 bases and J by 2 bases, with 13 bases between the two germline ends.

The rearrangement joins TRBV7-9 to TRBJ2-7; a possible D gene is TRBD2 (6 bases). CDR3 length: 16 amino acids. Germline CDR1 is SEHNR and CDR2 is FQNEAQ (reference sequence). V gave up 2 bases and J gave up 0 bases, with 14 bases separating them. The CDR3 nucleotides read TGTGCCAGCAGCTTAATTGGGGGGTCGAGCTCCTACGAGCAGTACTTC. It yields the protein CASSLIGGSSSYEQYF. The full variable domain, rest sourced from reference TRBV7-9 and TRBJ2-7, is DTGVSQNPRHKITKRGQNVTFRCDPISEHNRLYWYRQTLGQGPEFLTYFQNEAQLEKSRLLSDRFSAERPKGSFSTLEIQRTEQGDSAMYLCASSLIGGSSSYEQYFGPGTRLTVT.

This chain links TRBV21-1 with TRBJ2-7; the D segment call TRBD1 is taken from the table without a DNA check. TRBV21-1 corresponds to a pseudogene. The CDR3 consists of 11 residues. CDR3 residues: CASSKQGEQYF. CDR3 nucleotide sequence: TGTGCCAGCAGCAAGCAGGGCGAGCAGTACTTC.

This chain connects TRBV9 to TRBJ1-2; the match to TRBD1 covers 10 bases. The CDR3 has 14 residues. V was pared by 5 bases and J by 5 bases, with 6 bases of the junction left unmatched. Germline V CDR1 and CDR2: SGDLS, YYNGEE. Written as DNA, the CDR3 is TGTGCCAGCAGTGATGCGGGACAGGGGTATGGCTACACCTTC. This gives the protein CASSDAGQGYGYTF.

This chain uses TRBV5-8 with TRBJ2-1; D is unresolved. The germline V gene has CDR1 SGHTS and CDR2 YDEGEE. The ends were cut back, 0 bases at V and 5 bases at J, with 12 bases in the middle. There are 15 residues in the CDR3. The CDR3 loop is CASSLEGRINNEQFF. The CDR3, as DNA: TGTGCCAGCAGCTTGGAAGGCAGGATAAACAATGAGCAGTTCTTC. Full variable domain (rest looked up from reference TRBV5-8 and TRBJ2-1): EAGVTQSPTHLIKTRGQQATLRCSPISGHTSVYWYQQALGLGLQFLLWYDEGEERNRGNFPPRFSGRQFPNYSSELNVNALELEDSALYLCASSLEGRINNEQFFGPGTRLTVL.

The rearrangement links TRBV11-2 to TRBJ1-2, with a possible D match to TRBD1 (6 bases). V lost 5 bases and J lost 1, with 11 bases in between. This CDR3 region has 14 residues. Germline CDR1 reads SGHAT; CDR2 reads FQNNGV. CDR3 bases: TGTGCCAGCAGCCAGGGACATAGTAACTATGGCTACACCTTC. It specifies CASSQGHSNYGYTF.

The chain recombines TRBV7-9 with TRBJ2-7, with 10 bases identical to TRBD2. The CDR3 sequence is 15 residues long. Germline CDR1 is SEHNR and CDR2 is FQNEAQ (reference sequence). V trimming: 5 bases; J trimming: 7 bases; junction bases outside the gene matches: 11. The CDR3 protein is CASSPTGLAGEEQYF. The CDR3 coding sequence is TGTGCCAGCAGCCCCACGGGGCTAGCGGGGGAGGAGCAGTACTTC.